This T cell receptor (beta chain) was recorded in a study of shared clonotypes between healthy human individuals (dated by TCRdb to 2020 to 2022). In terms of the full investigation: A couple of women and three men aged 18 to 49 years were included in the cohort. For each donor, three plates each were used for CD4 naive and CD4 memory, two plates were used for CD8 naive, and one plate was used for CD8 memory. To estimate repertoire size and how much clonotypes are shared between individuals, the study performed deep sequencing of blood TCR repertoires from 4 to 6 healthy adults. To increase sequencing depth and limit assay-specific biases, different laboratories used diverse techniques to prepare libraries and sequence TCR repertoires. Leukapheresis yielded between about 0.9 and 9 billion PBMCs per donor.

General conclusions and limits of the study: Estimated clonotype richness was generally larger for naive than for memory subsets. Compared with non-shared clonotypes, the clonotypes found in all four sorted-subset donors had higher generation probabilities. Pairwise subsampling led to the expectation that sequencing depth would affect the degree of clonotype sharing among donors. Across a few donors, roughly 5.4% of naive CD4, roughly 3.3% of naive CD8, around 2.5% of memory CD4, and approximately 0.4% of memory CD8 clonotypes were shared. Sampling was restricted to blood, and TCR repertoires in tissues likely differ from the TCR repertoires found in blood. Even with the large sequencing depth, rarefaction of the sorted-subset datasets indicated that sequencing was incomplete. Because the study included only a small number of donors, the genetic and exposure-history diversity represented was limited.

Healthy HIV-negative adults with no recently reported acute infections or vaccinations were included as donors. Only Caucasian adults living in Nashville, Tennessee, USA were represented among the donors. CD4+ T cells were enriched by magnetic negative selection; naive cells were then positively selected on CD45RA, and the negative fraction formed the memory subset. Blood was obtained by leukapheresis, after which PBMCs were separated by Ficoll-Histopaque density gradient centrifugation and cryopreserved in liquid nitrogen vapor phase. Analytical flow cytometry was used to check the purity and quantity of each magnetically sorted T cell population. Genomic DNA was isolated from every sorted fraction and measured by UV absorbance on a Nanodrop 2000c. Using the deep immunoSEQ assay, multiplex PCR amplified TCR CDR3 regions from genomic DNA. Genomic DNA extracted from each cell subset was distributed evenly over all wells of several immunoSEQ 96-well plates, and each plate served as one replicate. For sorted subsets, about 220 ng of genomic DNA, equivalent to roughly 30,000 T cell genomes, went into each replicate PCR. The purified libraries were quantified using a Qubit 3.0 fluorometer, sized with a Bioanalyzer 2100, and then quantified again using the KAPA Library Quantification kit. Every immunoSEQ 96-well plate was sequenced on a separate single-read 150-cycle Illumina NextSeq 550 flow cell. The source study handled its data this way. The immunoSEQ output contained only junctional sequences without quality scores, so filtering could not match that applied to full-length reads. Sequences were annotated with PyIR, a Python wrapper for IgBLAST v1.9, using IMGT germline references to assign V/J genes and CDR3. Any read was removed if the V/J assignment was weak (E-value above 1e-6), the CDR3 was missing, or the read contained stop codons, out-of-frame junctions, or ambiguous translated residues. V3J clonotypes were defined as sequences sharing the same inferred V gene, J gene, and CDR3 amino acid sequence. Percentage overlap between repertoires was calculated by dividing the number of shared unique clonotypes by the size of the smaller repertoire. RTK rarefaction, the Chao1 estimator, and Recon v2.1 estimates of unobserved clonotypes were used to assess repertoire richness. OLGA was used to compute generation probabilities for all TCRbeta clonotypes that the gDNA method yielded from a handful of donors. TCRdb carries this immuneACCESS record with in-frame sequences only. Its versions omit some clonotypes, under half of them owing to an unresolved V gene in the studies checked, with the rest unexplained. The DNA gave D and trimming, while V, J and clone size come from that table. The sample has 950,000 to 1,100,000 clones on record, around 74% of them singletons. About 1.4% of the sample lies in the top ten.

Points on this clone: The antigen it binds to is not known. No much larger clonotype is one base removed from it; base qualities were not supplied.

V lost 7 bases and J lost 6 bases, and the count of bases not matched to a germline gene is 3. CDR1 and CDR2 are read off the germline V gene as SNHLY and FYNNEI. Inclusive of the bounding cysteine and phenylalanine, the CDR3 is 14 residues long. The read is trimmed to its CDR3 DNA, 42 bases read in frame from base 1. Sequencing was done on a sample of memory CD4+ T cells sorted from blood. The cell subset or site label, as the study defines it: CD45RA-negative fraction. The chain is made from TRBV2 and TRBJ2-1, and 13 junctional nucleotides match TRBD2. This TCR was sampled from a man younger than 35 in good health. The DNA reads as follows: TGTGCCAGCAACCGACTAGCGGGAGGCAATGAGCAGTTCTTC. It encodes CASNRLAGGNEQFF.